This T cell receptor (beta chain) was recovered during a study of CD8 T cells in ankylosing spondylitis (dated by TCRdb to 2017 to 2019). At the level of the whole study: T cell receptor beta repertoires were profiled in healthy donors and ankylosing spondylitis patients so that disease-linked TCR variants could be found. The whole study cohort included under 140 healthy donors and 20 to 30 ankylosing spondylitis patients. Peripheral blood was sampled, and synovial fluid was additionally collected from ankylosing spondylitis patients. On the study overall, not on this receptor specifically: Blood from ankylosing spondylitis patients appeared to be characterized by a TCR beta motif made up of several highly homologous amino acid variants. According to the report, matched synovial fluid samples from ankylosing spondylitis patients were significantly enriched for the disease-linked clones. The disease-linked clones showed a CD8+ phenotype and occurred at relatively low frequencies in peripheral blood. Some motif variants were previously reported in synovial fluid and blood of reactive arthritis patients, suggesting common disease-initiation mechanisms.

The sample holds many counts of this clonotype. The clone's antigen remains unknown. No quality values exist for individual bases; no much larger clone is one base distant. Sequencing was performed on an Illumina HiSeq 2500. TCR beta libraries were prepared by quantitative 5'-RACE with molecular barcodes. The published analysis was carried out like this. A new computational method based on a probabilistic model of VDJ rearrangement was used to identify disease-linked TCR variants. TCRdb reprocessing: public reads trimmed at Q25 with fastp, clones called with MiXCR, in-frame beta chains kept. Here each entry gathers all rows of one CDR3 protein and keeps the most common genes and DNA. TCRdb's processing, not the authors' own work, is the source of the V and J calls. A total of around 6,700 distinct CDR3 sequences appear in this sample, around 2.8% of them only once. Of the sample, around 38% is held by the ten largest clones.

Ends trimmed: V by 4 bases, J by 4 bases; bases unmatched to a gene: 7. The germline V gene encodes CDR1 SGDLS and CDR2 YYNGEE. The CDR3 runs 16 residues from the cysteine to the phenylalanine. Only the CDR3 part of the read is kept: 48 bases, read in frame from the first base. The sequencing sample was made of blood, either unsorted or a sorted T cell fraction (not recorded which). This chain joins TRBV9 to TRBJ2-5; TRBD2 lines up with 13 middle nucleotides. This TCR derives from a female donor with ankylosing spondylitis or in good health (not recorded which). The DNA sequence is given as TGTGCCAGCAGCTCCCGGACTAGCGGGAGCGGAGAGACCCAGTACTTC. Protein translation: CASSSRTSGSGETQYF.